The 24 T cell receptor beta chains below were found in one sample sequenced in a study of control samples from healthy donors and cancer patients. This table comes from immunoSEQ multiplex PCR, and its TCRdb copy is limited to in-frame clones, with some not included. Altogether approximately 90,000 clones are present, approximately 88% being singletons, with the ten largest covering roughly 39%. The sequenced sample was PBMCs. The origin of the receptors is a man aged 65-85 years with lung cancer.

This clone occurred many times. The chain links TRBV18 to TRBJ1-2; no clear D gene. The CDR3 is 16 residues long. Germline V gene data show CDR1 as KGHSH and CDR2 as LQKENI. Trimming took off 1 base at V and 0 bases at J, with 12 bases between the two ends. The CDR3 DNA is TGTGCCAGCTCACCACGAAAGGGCCCTGCTAACTATGGCTACACCTTC. Translation gives CASSPRKGPANYGYTF.

This sequence joins TRBV5-1 and TRBJ2-1; 10 bases agree with TRBD2. Germline CDR1 and CDR2: SGHRS and YFSETQ. This CDR3 comprises 15 residues. The J segment lost 7 bases and the V segment lost 0 bases, leaving 4 bases of the junction unmatched. The CDR3 protein is CASSLVSGGANEQFF. The CDR3 nucleotides are TGCGCCAGCAGCTTGGTAAGCGGGGGGGCAAATGAGCAGTTCTTC.

The J gene is TRBJ2-7, the V gene TRBV6-5; possibly TRBD2 for D (7 bases). Germline CDR1 MNHEY, CDR2 SVGAGI. The CDR3 length is 14 residues. Trimming stripped 1 base from V and 3 bases from J, with 10 bases between. The CDR3 nucleotides are TGTGCCAGCAGTTACTGGGAGGGGGACTACGAGCAGTACTTC. This sequence encodes CASSYWEGDYEQYF.

The rearrangement joins TRBV3-1 (or the pseudogene TRBV3-2) to TRBJ2-7; TRBD2 aligns across 8 bases. CDR3 length: 15 amino acids. The V gene's germline CDR1 is LGHDT and CDR2 YNNKEL (reference sequence). Germline trimming cut 1 base from V and 1 base from J; bases unmatched to any gene: 3. CDR3 protein: CASSQAGGTSYEQYF. The CDR3 region has the DNA TGTGCCAGCAGCCAAGCGGGGGGGACTTCCTACGAGCAGTACTTC.

The gene calls are TRBV7-9 and TRBJ1-2, with D tentatively TRBD1 (5 bases). The CDR3 runs to 15 residues. V was pared by 1 base and J by 6 bases, with 15 bases between. Looked up from germline, CDR1 is SEHNR and CDR2 is FQNEAQ (reference sequence). The CDR3 DNA reads TGTGCCAGCAGCTTAGTGAGGCAGGGAACCCATGGCTACACCTTC. It translates to CASSLVRQGTHGYTF.

The chain carries TRBV6-6 and TRBJ2-1; D might be TRBD2 (6 bases). The CDR3 runs 16 residues. V lost 4 bases and J lost 3, with 16 bases in between. Per germline, CDR1 MNHNY and CDR2 SVGAGI (reference sequence). This CDR3 reads CASSSNRRALYNEQFF. Here the CDR3 DNA reads TGTGCCAGCAGTTCCAACAGGAGGGCCCTCTACAATGAGCAGTTCTTC.

This chain connects TRBV30 to TRBJ1-2; the D gene is possibly TRBD1 (5 bases). Trimming shortened V by 4 bases and J by 7 bases, and 22 bases separated the two germline ends. Germline V gene data show CDR1 as GTSNPN and CDR2 as SVGIG (reference sequence). The CDR3 spans 15 residues. CDR3 region: CAWTPSGTGFGGYTF. Written as DNA, the CDR3 is TGTGCCTGGACCCCCTCCGGGACGGGGTTCGGTGGCTACACCTTC.

This clone came up a few times. The chain links TRBV19 to TRBJ1-2; D not certain. The CDR3 totals 14 residues. Trimming removed 9 bases at V and 2 bases at J, with 16 bases between. Germline V gives CDR1 LNHDA, CDR2 SQIVND (reference sequence). The CDR3 DNA sequence: TGTGCCAGCGTTATCCGAGGACGCAACTATGGCTACACCTTC. It translates to CASVIRGRNYGYTF.

The chain links TRBV2 to TRBJ1-2, with TRBD1 identical over 10 bases. CDR3 length: 17 residues. CDR1 and CDR2 from the germline V gene are SNHLY and FYNNEI. The junction had 9 bases not matched to a gene; V was cut back by 5 bases and J by 0 bases. As DNA, the CDR3 is TGTGCCAGCAGTAAGGACAGGGGGGCAAACCCTAACTATGGCTACACCTTC. As protein: CASSKDRGANPNYGYTF.

The gene calls are TRBV11-2 and TRBJ1-6, with TRBD1 identical over 7 bases. This CDR3 contains 17 residues. Trimming at V came to 4 bases and at J to 3 bases, leaving 9 bases not matched to a gene. The germline V gene encodes CDR1 SGHAT and CDR2 FQNNGV. This CDR3 is CASSSQQGPFYNSPLHF. As DNA, the CDR3 is TGTGCCAGCAGCTCTCAACAGGGGCCCTTCTATAATTCACCCCTCCACTTT.

This chain uses TRBV10-2 with TRBJ2-5; no clear D. The CDR3 is 13 amino acids. CDR1 is WSHSY, CDR2 SAAADI, per germline. Trimming stripped 1 base from V and 1 base from J, with 4 bases between. The CDR3 loop reads CASSEFTQETQYF. CDR3 in DNA: TGCGCCAGCAGTGAGTTTACCCAAGAGACCCAGTACTTC.

The chain couples TRBV9 to TRBJ2-1; 7 bases match TRBD2. The CDR3 has 19 residues. Losses at the gene ends were 0 bases for V and 3 bases for J; bases not matched to a gene: 15. Looked up from germline, CDR1 is SGDLS and CDR2 is YYNGEE. The CDR3 bases are TGTGCCAGCAGCGTAGGTAGGGGTGGTCTTGGCGGGGGCTACAATGAGCAGTTCTTC. It encodes CASSVGRGGLGGGYNEQFF.

In its sample, this clone was seen once. This chain links TRBV19 with TRBJ2-2, with D uncertain. V lost 5 bases and J lost 2, with 12 bases in between. This CDR3 comprises 15 residues. Looked up from germline, CDR1 is LNHDA and CDR2 is SQIVND (reference sequence). The DNA for the CDR3 is TGTGCCAGTAGTGCCAGTCAAGGAAACACCGGGGAGCTGTTTTTT. It codes for CASSASQGNTGELFF.

The V call is TRBV14, the J call TRBJ1-1; D may be TRBD1 (6 bases). This CDR3 is 15 amino acids long. V shed 3 bases and J shed 6 bases, with 17 bases lying between them. The germline V gene encodes CDR1 SGHDN and CDR2 FVKESK. The CDR3 DNA follows: TGTGCCAGCAGCCATATCCGTGGGACAACGCCTGAAGCTTTCTTT. Translation: CASSHIRGTTPEAFF.

The gene calls are TRBV30 and TRBJ2-7; 12 bases map to TRBD1. The CDR3 has 13 amino acids. CDR1 is GTSNPN, CDR2 SVGIG, per germline (reference sequence). Trimming took 3 bases from V and 7 from J; bases not matched to a gene: 4. The CDR3 DNA reads TGTGCCTGGAGGGGACAGGGGGCGAGGGAGCAGTACTTC. This encodes CAWRGQGAREQYF.

The rearrangement joins TRBV11-2 to TRBJ2-3; D may be TRBD1 (6 bases). CDR1 SGHAT and CDR2 FQNNGV come from the germline V gene. The CDR3 has 15 amino acids. V dropped 1 base and J dropped 1 base, with 9 bases sitting between them. In nucleotides, the CDR3 is TGTGCCAGCAGCTTAGGCGAGGGGGGCACAGATACGCAGTATTTT. It encodes CASSLGEGGTDTQYF.

This rearrangement joins TRBV5-8 to TRBJ2-2; tentative D call: TRBD2 (5 bases). This CDR3 comprises 15 residues. The ends were cut back, 2 bases at V and 2 bases at J, with 10 bases in the middle. Germline V gene data show CDR1 as SGHTS and CDR2 as YDEGEE. The CDR3 DNA reads as TGTGCCAGCAGCTTTTCGGGGATAAACACCGGGGAGCTGTTTTTT. Its protein product is CASSFSGINTGELFF.

The CDR3 nucleotides read TGTGCCAGCGCCGTGGCAGGGTCAATGAACACTGAAGCTTTCTTT. Its translation: CASAVAGSMNTEAFF. J is TRBJ1-1 and V is TRBV6-5; tentatively, D is TRBD1 (5 bases). Between the trimmed V and J ends, which lost 8 bases and 0 bases, there was a span of 16 bases. CDR1 is MNHEY and CDR2 is SVGAGI in the germline V gene. The CDR3 is 15 residues long.

V is TRBV6-1 and J is TRBJ2-5, with 8 positions matching TRBD1. This CDR3 has 17 residues. The germline gives CDR1 MNHNS, CDR2 SASEGT. Trimming removed 2 bases from V and 4 bases from J; junction bases left unmatched: 12. Written as DNA, the CDR3 is TGTGCCAGCAGTGAATGGGCAGGGGGCCAACCTGTAGAGACCCAGTACTTC. This codes for CASSEWAGGQPVETQYF.

J is TRBJ2-3 and V is TRBV7-9, with D perhaps TRBD2 (6 bases). This CDR3 has 14 residues. V was pared by 1 base and J by 6 bases, with 11 bases between. CDR1 and CDR2 from the germline V gene are SEHNR and FQNEAQ (reference sequence). The CDR3, as DNA: TGTGCCAGCAGCTTAGGGGGGGACTCCGATACGCAGTATTTT. It specifies CASSLGGDSDTQYF.

This chain uses TRBV6-5 with TRBJ1-1, with 7 bases identical to TRBD1. Germline trimming cut 0 bases from V and 3 bases from J; bases unmatched to any gene: 7. Germline CDR1 reads MNHEY; CDR2 reads SVGAGI. The CDR3 covers 16 residues. The CDR3 protein is CASSYSSRGLYTEAFF. CDR3 nucleotides: TGTGCCAGCAGTTACTCGAGTAGGGGGCTTTACACTGAAGCTTTCTTT.

The chain is built from TRBV27 and TRBJ1-5; perhaps TRBD1 as D (6 bases). Germline loops: CDR1 MNHEY, CDR2 SMNVEV (reference sequence). CDR3 length equals 14 residues. V lost 2 bases and J 7 bases, leaving 12 bases between the germline ends. As DNA, the CDR3 is TGTGCCAGCAGTTTAGTACAGGGATGGCAGCCCCAGCATTTT. The encoded protein is CASSLVQGWQPQHF.

V gene TRBV12-3 or TRBV12-4 combines with J gene TRBJ1-2, with D uncertain. There are 12 residues in the CDR3. V was shortened by 5 bases and J by 8 bases, with 12 bases between the two germline ends. Written as DNA, the CDR3 is TGTGCCAGCAGTGCCGGGGTGGGCGGCTACACCTTC. This encodes CASSAGVGGYTF.

This sequence joins TRBV27 and TRBJ2-3; D is unclear. Germline values: CDR1 MNHEY, CDR2 SMNVEV (reference sequence). V lost 5 bases and J lost 2, with 14 bases in between. The CDR3 runs to 15 residues. The CDR3 here is CASSPMGRNTDTQYF. The CDR3 DNA reads as TGTGCCAGCAGTCCCATGGGCAGGAACACAGATACGCAGTATTTT.